The rows below give T cell receptor beta chains drawn from one sample of a study of blood T cell repertoires in COVID-19. This table comes from immunoSEQ multiplex PCR, and its TCRdb copy is limited to in-frame clones, with some not included. The repertoire holds 150,000 or so clones, with approximately 85% as singletons. The sequenced material came from peripheral blood. The receptor set was obtained from a woman between 55 and 75 years old with COVID-19, enrolled during active disease. Each CDR3 is given with its conserved first and last residue. Fields, in order: CDR3 DNA, CDR3 protein, J gene, D gene, V gene, clone size. D genes are given only for firm matches. Clone size appears in some rows only: once, few, many, or a class for an expanded clone.

CDR3 DNA: TGCGCCAGCAGCACCACCGGGACAGGGGATGAAAAACTGTTTTTT
CDR3 protein: CASSTTGTGDEKLFF
J gene: TRBJ1-4
D gene: TRBD1
V gene: TRBV5-1
clone size: -

CDR3 DNA: TGTGCCAGCAGCTTGGCAGACTCTGGAAACACCATATATTTT
CDR3 protein: CASSLADSGNTIYF
J gene: TRBJ1-3
D gene: -
V gene: TRBV7-9
clone size: -

CDR3 DNA: TGTGCCAGCAGTGCGGGGGGCGGCTATCAGCCCCAGCATTTT
CDR3 protein: CASSAGGGYQPQHF
J gene: TRBJ1-5
D gene: -
V gene: TRBV2
clone size: -

CDR3 DNA: TGTGCCAGCAGCTTAGGGGACAGGGGACTAGCTGAGACCCAGTACTTC
CDR3 protein: CASSLGDRGLAETQYF
J gene: TRBJ2-5
D gene: -
V gene: TRBV11-2
clone size: -

CDR3 DNA: TGTGCCAGTACCCCTAGCCGGGGGGGACAAGAGACCCAGTACTTC
CDR3 protein: CASTPSRGGQETQYF
J gene: TRBJ2-5
D gene: TRBD2
V gene: TRBV19
clone size: -

CDR3 DNA: TGTGCCAGCAGAAAGTCCAGGGGTAGAGAGACCCAGTACTTC
CDR3 protein: CASRKSRGRETQYF
J gene: TRBJ2-5
D gene: -
V gene: TRBV21-1
clone size: -

CDR3 DNA: TGCAGTGCTAGTGATGGAGGAAACCAAGAGACCCAGTACTTC
CDR3 protein: CSASDGGNQETQYF
J gene: TRBJ2-5
D gene: -
V gene: TRBV20-1
clone size: -

CDR3 DNA: TGTGCCAGCCTCCGCCGGACAGACGAGCAGTACTTC
CDR3 protein: CASLRRTDEQYF
J gene: TRBJ2-7
D gene: -
V gene: TRBV28
clone size: -

CDR3 DNA: TGTGCCAGCAGCTTATCAGGCCAGGTCTCCTACGAGCAGTACTTC
CDR3 protein: CASSLSGQVSYEQYF
J gene: TRBJ2-7
D gene: -
V gene: TRBV13
clone size: -

CDR3 DNA: TGTGCCAGCAGGCCCCAAACTGAACGTTTTACGCACGGCTACACCTTC
CDR3 protein: CASRPQTERFTHGYTF
J gene: TRBJ1-2
D gene: -
V gene: TRBV28
clone size: -

CDR3 DNA: TGTGCCAGCAGCGTAGCGGGGACAGGGGGAATCGGGGAGCTGTTTTTT
CDR3 protein: CASSVAGTGGIGELFF
J gene: TRBJ2-2
D gene: TRBD1
V gene: TRBV9
clone size: -

CDR3 DNA: TGCGCCAGCAGCCCCCAGGGTTACGAGCAGTACTTC
CDR3 protein: CASSPQGYEQYF
J gene: TRBJ2-7
D gene: -
V gene: TRBV5-1
clone size: once

CDR3 DNA: TGTGCCAGCTCACAAACGCCAGGGGGCAATTCACCCCTCCACTTT
CDR3 protein: CASSQTPGGNSPLHF
J gene: TRBJ1-6
D gene: TRBD1
V gene: TRBV18
clone size: -

CDR3 DNA: TGCGCCAGCAACCTAGCGGGGGGGCCTTCCTACAATGAGCAGTTCTTC
CDR3 protein: CASNLAGGPSYNEQFF
J gene: TRBJ2-1
D gene: TRBD2
V gene: TRBV5-1
clone size: -

CDR3 DNA: TGTGCCAGTAGTACAAGACAGGGAGCCGTCGCCACTGAAGCTTTCTTT
CDR3 protein: CASSTRQGAVATEAFF
J gene: TRBJ1-1
D gene: TRBD1
V gene: TRBV19
clone size: -

CDR3 DNA: TGCGCCAGCAGCTTGAGGGGACTAAACAATCAGCCCCAGCATTTT
CDR3 protein: CASSLRGLNNQPQHF
J gene: TRBJ1-5
D gene: -
V gene: TRBV5-1
clone size: -